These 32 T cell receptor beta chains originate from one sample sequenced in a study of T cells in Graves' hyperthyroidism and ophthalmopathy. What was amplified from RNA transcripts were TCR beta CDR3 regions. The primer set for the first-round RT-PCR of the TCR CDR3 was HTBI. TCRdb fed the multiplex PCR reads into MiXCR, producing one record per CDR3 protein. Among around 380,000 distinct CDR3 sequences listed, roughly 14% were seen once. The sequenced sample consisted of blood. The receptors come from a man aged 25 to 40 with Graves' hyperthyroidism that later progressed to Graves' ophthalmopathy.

The CDR3 DNA reads TGTGCCACCAGTGATTTGTTGTGGGGAACTGAGCAGTTCTTC. It encodes CATSDLLWGTEQFF. This chain joins TRBV24-1 and TRBJ2-1; D ambiguous. Trimming took off 0 bases at V and 9 bases at J, with 11 bases between the two ends. There are 14 residues in the CDR3. The germline V gene has CDR1 KGHDR and CDR2 SFDVKD.

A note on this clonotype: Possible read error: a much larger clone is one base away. DNA of the CDR3: TGCAGTGCTAGACCCAGGAGCACAGATACGCAGTATTTT. Its protein product is CSARPRSTDTQYF. The V call is TRBV20-1, the J call TRBJ2-3, with D unclear. Germline-derived CDR1 and CDR2 are DFQATT and SNEGSKA (reference sequence). Trimming stripped 2 bases from V and 0 bases from J, with 6 bases between. This CDR3 has 13 amino acids.

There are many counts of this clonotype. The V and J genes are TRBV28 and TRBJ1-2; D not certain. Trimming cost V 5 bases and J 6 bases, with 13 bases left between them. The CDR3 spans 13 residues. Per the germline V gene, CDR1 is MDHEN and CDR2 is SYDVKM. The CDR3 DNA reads TGTGCCAGCAGTCTCGACTCGGTGGATGGCTACACCTTC. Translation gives CASSLDSVDGYTF.

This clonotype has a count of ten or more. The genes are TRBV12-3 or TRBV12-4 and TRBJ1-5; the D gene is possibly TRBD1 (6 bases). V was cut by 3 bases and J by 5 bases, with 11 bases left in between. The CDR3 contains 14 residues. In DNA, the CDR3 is TGTGCCAGCAGTTTGGGTTCAGGGGATCAGCCCCAGCATTTT. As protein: CASSLGSGDQPQHF.

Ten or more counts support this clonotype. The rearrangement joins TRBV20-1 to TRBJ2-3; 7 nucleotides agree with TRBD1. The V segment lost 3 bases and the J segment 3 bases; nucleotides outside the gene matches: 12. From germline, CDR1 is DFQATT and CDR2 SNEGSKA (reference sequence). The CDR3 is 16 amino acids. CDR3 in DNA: TGCAGTGCTAGGGGTACCACAGGGGAAGGGACAGATACGCAGTATTTT. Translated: CSARGTTGEGTDTQYF.

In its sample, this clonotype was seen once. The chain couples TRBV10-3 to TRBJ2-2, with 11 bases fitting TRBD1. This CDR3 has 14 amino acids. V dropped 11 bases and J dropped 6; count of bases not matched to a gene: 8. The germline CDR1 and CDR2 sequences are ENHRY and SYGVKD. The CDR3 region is CAAGQGALPGELFF. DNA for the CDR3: TGTGCCGCCGGACAGGGGGCGCTCCCCGGGGAGCTGTTTTTT.

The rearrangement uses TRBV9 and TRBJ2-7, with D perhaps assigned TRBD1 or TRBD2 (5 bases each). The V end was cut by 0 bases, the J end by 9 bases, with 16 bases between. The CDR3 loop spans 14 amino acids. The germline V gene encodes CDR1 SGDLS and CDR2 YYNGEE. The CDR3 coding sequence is TGTGCCAGCAGCGTAGACGGTAGAGGGGAAATGCAGTACTTC. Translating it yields CASSVDGRGEMQYF.

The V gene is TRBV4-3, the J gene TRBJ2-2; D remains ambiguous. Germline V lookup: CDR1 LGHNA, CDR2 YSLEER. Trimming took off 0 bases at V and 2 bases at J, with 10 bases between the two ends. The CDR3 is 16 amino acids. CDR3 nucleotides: TGCGCCAGCAGCCAAGATCCGGGCTATAACACCGGGGAGCTGTTTTTT. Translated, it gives CASSQDPGYNTGELFF.

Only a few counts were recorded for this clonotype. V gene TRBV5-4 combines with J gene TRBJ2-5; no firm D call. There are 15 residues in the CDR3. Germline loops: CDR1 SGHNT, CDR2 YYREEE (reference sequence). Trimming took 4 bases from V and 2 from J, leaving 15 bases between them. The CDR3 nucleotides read TGTGCCAGCAGCCGTTCGTACTCGGGTCAAGAGACCCAGTACTTC. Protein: CASSRSYSGQETQYF.

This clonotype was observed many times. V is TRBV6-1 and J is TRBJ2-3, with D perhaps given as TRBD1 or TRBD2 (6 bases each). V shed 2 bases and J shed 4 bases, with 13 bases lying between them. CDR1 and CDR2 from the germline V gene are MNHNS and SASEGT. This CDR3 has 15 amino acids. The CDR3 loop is CASSEWGASADTQYF. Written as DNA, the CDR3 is TGTGCCAGCAGTGAATGGGGGGCCAGCGCAGATACGCAGTATTTT.

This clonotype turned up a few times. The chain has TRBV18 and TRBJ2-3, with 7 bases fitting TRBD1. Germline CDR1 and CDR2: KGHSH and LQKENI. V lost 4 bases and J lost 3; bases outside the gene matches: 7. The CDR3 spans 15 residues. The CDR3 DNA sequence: TGTGCCAGCTCACTGGAGACAGGGTTAACAGATACGCAGTATTTT. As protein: CASSLETGLTDTQYF.

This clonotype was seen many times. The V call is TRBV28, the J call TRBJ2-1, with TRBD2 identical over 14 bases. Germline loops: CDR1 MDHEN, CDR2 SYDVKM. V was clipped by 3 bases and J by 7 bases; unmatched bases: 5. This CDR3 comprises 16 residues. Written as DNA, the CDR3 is TGTGCCAGCAGTTTTGTGACTAGCGGGGGGGTTAATGAGCAGTTCTTC. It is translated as CASSFVTSGGVNEQFF.

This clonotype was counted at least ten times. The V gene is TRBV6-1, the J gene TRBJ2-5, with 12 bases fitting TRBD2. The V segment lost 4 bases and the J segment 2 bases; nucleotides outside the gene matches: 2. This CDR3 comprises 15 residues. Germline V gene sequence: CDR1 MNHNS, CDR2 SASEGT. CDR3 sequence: CASSVLAGGQETQYF. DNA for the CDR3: TGTGCCAGCAGTGTTCTAGCGGGGGGGCAAGAGACCCAGTACTTC.

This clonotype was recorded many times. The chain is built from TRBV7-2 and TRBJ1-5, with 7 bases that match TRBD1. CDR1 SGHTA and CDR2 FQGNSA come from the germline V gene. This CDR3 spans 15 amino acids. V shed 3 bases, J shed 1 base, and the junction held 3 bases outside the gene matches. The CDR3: CASSFVRGSNQPQHF. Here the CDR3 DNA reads TGTGCCAGCAGCTTTGTCAGGGGGAGCAATCAGCCCCAGCATTTT.

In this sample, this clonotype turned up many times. CDR3 amino acids: CASSAPGAGSDTQYF. The CDR3 DNA is TGTGCCAGCAGTGCACCTGGGGCTGGTTCAGATACGCAGTATTTT. The chain is built from TRBV28 and TRBJ2-3, with D possibly matching TRBD1 (5 bases). CDR1 and CDR2 from the germline V gene are MDHEN and SYDVKM. V dropped 5 bases and J dropped 4 bases, with 16 bases sitting between them. CDR3 length equals 15 residues.

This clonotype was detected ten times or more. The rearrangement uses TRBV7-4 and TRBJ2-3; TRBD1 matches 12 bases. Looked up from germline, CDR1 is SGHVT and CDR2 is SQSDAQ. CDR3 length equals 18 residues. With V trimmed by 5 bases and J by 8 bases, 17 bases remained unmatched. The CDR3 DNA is TGTGCCAGCAGCCCGAACCGTAACTTGTGGGGACAGGGGGCTACGCAGTATTTT. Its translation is CASSPNRNLWGQGATQYF.

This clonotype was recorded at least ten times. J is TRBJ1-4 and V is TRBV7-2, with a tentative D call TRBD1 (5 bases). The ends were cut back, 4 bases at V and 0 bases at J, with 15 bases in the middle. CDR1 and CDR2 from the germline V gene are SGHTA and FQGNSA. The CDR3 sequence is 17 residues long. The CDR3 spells CASSWGWGYTTNEKLFF. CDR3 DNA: TGTGCCAGCAGCTGGGGCTGGGGGTACACAACTAATGAAAAACTGTTTTTT.

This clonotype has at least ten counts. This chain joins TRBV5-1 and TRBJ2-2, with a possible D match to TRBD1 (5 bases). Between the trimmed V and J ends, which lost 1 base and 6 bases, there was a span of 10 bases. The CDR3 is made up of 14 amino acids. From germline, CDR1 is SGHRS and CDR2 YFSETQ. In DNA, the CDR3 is TGCGCCAGCAGCTTGAGCCTAGGGGCCGGGGAGCTGTTTTTT. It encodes CASSLSLGAGELFF.

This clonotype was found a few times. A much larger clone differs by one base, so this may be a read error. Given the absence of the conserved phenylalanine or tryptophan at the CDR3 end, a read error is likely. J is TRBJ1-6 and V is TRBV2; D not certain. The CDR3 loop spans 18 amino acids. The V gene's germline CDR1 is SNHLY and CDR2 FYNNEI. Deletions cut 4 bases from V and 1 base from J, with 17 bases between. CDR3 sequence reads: CASSGTPTLGSYNSPLHL. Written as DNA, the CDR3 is TGTGCCAGCAGTGGAACCCCCACCTTGGGGTCCTATAATTCACCCCTCCACCTT.

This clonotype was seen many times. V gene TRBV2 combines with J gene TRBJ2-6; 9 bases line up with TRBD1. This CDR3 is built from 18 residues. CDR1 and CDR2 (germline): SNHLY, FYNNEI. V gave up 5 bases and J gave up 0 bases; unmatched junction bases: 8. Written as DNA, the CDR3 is TGTGCCAGCAGTTACGGACAGGGGTCTAGCTCTGGGGCCAACGTCCTGACTTTC. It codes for CASSYGQGSSSGANVLTF.

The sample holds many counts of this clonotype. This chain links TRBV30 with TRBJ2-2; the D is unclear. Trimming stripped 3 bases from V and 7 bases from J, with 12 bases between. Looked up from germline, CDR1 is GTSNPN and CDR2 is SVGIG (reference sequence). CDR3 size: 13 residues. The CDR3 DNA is TGTGCCTGGAGCGGAGCCGGCGGCGGGGAGCTGTTTTTT. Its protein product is CAWSGAGGGELFF.

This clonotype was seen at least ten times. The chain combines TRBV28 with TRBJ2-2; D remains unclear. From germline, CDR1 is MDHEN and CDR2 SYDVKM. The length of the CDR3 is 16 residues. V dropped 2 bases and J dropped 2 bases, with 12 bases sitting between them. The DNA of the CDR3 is TGTGCCAGCAGTTTAGCCCCCCTTTACAACACCGGGGAGCTGTTTTTT. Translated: CASSLAPLYNTGELFF.

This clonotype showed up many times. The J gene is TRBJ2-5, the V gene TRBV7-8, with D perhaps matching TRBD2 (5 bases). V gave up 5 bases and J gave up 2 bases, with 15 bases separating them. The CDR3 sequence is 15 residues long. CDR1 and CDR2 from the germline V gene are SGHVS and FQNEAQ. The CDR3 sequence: CASSELENGQETQYF. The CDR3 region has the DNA TGTGCCAGCAGCGAACTAGAAAACGGGCAAGAGACCCAGTACTTC.

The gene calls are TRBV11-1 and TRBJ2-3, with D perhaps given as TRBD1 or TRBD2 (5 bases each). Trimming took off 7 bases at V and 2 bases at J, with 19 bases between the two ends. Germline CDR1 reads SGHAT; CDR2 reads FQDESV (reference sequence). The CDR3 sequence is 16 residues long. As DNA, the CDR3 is TGTGCCAGCATCCCTCACCCGGGACCTTACACAGATACGCAGTATTTT. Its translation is CASIPHPGPYTDTQYF.

CDR3 coding DNA: TGTGCCAGCAGCCAAGGGTTGGTCGGGACAGGGATTGTCGAAGCTTTCTTT. This translates into CASSQGLVGTGIVEAFF. The chain links TRBV3-1 to TRBJ1-1; TRBD1 matches 9 bases. There are 17 residues in the CDR3. CDR1 LGHDT and CDR2 YNNKEL come from the germline V gene (reference sequence). V shed 1 base, J shed 8 bases, and the junction held 14 bases outside the gene matches.

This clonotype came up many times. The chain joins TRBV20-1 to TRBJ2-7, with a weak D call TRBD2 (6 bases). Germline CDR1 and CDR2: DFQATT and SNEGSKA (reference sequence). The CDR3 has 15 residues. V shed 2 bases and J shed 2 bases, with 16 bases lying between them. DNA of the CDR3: TGCAGTGCTAGACGACTAGGGATTGGAGCCTACGAGCAGTACTTC. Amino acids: CSARRLGIGAYEQYF.

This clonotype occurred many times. CDR3 DNA: TGCAGTGCCTACACAGATACGCAGTATTTT. Translation gives CSAYTDTQYF. This rearrangement joins TRBV20-1 to TRBJ2-3; D is undetermined. Germline V gene data show CDR1 as DFQATT and CDR2 as SNEGSKA (reference sequence). CDR3 length: 10 amino acids. V was shortened by 6 bases and J by 2 bases, with 3 bases between the two germline ends.

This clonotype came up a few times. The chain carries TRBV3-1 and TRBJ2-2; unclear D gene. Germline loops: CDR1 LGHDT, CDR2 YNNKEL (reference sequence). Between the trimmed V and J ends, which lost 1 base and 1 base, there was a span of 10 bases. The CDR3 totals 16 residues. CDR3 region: CASSQAGEGNTGELFF. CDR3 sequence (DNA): TGTGCCAGCAGCCAAGCTGGGGAAGGGAACACCGGGGAGCTGTTTTTT.

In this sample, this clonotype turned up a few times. The DNA of the CDR3 is TGTGCCAGCAGTTTAGCGGGGGGGAACCACAATGAGCAGTTCTTC. Protein: CASSLAGGNHNEQFF. The chain carries TRBV28 and TRBJ2-1, with 9 bases lining up with TRBD2. Per the germline V gene, CDR1 is MDHEN and CDR2 is SYDVKM. CDR3 length: 15 residues. The V segment lost 2 bases and the J segment 5 bases; nucleotides outside the gene matches: 4.

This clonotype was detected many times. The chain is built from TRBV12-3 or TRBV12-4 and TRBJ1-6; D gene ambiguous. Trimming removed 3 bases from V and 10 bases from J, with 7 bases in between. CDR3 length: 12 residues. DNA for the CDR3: TGTGCCAGCAGTTTTGGCTACTCACCCCTCCACTTT. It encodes CASSFGYSPLHF.

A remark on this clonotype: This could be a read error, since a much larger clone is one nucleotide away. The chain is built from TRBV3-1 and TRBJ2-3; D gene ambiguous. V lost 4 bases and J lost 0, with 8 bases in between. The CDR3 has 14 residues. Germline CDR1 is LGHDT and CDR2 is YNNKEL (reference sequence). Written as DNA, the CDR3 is TGTGCCAGCAGCCGTGGACGAAGCACAGATACGCAGTATTTT. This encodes CASSRGRSTDTQYF.

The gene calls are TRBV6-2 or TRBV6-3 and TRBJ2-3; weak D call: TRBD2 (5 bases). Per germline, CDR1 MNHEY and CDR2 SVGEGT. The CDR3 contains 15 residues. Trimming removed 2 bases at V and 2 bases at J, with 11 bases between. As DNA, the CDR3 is TGTGCCAGCAGTTACGGACTTTTCAACACAGATACGCAGTATTTT. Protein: CASSYGLFNTDTQYF.